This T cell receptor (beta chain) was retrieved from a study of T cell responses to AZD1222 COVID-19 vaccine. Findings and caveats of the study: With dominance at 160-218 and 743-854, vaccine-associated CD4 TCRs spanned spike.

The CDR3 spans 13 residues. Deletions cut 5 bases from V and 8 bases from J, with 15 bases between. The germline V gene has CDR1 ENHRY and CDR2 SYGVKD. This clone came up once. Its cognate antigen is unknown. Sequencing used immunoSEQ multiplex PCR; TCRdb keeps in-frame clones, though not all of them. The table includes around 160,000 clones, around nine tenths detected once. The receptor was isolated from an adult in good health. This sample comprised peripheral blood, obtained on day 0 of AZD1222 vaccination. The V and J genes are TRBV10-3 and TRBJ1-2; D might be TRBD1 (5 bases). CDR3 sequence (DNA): TGTGCCATCAGTTATGACAGCACTAGAGGCTACACCTTC. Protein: CAISYDSTRGYTF.